This TCR beta chain was profiled in a study of cytomegalovirus exposure and HLA in healthy donors. V was pared by 5 bases and J by 8 bases, with 8 bases of the junction left unmatched. From germline, CDR1 is SGHVS and CDR2 FQNEAQ. CDR3 length equals 14 residues. On this clone: The target antigen is unknown.

Primers: 60 Vbeta forward and 13 Jbeta reverse. Study processing details: An analysis performed later counted around 80 million unique TCR beta chains (approximately 10 million of them shared). Profiled with immunoSEQ multiplex PCR; TCRdb holds only in-frame clones, not every one. For V, J and clone size, that table is used; D and trimming come from the DNA. The top ten hold 1.5% to 2% of the sample, which has about 180,000 clones, around 80% seen once. Findings of the study overall: Under in vitro conditions, three CMV-associated chains were confirmed as specific for CMV antigens.

This sequence originates from a woman aged 25 to 39 in good health and CMV-seronegative. Sequencing used PBMCs. J is TRBJ1-4 and V is TRBV7-8; 7 nucleotides agree with TRBD1. CDR3 DNA: TGTGCCAGCAGCACCCGACAGGGCGGAGAAAAACTGTTTTTT. It codes for CASSTRQGGEKLFF.